Sequencing of this TCR beta chain was carried out in a study of OX40 agonist ivuxolimab in advanced cancers. Study-level points and caveats: Clones of CD4+ and CD8+ blood T cells grew by week 6 at doses of 0.1 to 3.0 mg/kg.

Details on this clone: No antigen is known for it.

This CDR3 is built from 13 residues. Germline CDR1 reads SGHDN; CDR2 reads FVKESK. The ends were cut back, 5 bases at V and 7 bases at J, with 11 bases in the middle. The protocol was immunoSEQ multiplex PCR, while the TCRdb copy is restricted to in-frame clones and leaves out a portion. The table records 45,000 to 60,000 clones, less than 90% of them present only once. The chain combines TRBV14 with TRBJ2-2; D unclear. This TCR came from an adult with an advanced solid tumor such as melanoma, head and neck, liver or kidney cancer. Sequenced material: CD4+ or CD8+ T cells sorted from blood, taken in a trial of the OX40 agonist ivuxolimab. For the CDR3, the DNA is TGTGCCAGCAGCGCGAATTTGGACGGGGAGCTGTTTTTT. Translated: CASSANLDGELFF.